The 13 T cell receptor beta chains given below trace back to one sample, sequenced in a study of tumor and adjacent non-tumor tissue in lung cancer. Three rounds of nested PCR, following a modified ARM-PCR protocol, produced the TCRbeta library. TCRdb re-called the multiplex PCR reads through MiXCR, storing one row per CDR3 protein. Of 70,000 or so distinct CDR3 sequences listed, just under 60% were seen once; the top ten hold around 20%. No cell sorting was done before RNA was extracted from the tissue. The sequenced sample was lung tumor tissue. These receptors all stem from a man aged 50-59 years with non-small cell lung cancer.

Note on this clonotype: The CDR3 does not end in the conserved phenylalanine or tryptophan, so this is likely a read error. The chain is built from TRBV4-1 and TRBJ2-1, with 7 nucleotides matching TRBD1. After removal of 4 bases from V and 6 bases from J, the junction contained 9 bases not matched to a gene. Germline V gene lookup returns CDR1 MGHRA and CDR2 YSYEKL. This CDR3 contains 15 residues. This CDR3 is CASSPQGEMVNEQFL. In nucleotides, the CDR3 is TGCGCCAGCAGCCCCCAGGGGGAGATGGTCAATGAGCAGTTCCTC.

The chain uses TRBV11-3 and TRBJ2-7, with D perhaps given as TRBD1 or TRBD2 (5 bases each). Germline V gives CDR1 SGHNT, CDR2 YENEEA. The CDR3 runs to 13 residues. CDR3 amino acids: CPNSSDGTYEQYF. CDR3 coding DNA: TGTCCCAACAGTTCTGACGGGACGTACGAGCAGTACTTC.

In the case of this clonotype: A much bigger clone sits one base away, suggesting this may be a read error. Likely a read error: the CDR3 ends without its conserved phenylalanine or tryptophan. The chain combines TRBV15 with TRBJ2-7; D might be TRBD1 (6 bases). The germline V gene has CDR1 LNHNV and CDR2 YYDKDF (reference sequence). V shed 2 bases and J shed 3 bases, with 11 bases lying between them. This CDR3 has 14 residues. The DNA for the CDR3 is TGTGCCACCAGCAGAATCGCCAGGGGCTACGAGCAGTACTTA. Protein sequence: CATSRIARGYEQYL.

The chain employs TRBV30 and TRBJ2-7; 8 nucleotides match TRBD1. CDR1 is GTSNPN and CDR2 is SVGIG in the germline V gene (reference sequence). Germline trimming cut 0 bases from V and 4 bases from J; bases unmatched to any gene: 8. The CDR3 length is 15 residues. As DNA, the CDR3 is TGTGCCTGGAGTGTCGGTGGCAGGGGGCTGTACGAGCAGTACTTC. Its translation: CAWSVGGRGLYEQYF.

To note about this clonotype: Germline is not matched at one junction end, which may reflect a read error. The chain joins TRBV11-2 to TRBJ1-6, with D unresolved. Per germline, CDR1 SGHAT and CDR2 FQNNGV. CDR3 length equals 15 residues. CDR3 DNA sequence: TGTGCCAACAGCTTAGGTTTTCTGGCGAATTCACCCCTCCACTTT. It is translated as CANSLGFLANSPLHF.

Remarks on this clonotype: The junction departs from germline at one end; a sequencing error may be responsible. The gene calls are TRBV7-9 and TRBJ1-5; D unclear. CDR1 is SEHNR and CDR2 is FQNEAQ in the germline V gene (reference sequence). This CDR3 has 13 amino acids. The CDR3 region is CASRLAWNQPQHF. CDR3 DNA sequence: TGTGCCAGCAGGTTAGCGTGGAATCAGCCTCAGCATTTT.

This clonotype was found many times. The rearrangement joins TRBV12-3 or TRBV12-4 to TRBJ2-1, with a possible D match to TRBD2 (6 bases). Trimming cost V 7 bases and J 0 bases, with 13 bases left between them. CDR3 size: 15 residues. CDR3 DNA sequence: TGTGCCAGCACTGTTAGCGGAAGCTCCTACAATGAGCAGTTCTTC. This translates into CASTVSGSSYNEQFF.

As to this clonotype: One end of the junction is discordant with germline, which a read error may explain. CDR3 sequence reads: CASSYDGQGDEQYF. DNA for the CDR3: TGCGCCAGCAGTTACGATGGCCAGGGTGATGAGCAGTACTTC. The chain joins TRBV6-6 to TRBJ2-7, with D possibly matching TRBD1 (5 bases). The V gene's germline CDR1 is MNHNY and CDR2 SVGAGI (reference sequence). The CDR3 is 14 residues long.

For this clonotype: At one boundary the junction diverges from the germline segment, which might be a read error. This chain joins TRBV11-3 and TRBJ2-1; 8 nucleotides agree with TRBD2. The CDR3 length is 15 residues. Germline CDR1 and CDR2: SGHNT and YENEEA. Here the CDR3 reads CANSLAGRDVNEQFF. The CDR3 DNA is TGTGCCAACAGCCTAGCGGGCCGGGATGTCAATGAGCAGTTCTTC.

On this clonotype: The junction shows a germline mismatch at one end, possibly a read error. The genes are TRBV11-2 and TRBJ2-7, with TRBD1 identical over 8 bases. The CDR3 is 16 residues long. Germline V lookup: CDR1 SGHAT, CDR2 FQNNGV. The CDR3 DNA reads TGTGTCAGCAGCTCTGCCTGGGGACAGGCCCCTTGGGAGCAGTACTTC. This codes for CVSSSAWGQAPWEQYF.

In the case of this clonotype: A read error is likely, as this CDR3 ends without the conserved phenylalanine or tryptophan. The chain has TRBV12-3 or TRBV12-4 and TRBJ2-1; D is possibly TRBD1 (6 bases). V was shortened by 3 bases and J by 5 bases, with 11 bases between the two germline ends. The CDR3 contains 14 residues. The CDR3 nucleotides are TGTGCCAGCAGTTTCGGGTGGGGGCACAATGAGCAGTTCTCC. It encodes CASSFGWGHNEQFS.

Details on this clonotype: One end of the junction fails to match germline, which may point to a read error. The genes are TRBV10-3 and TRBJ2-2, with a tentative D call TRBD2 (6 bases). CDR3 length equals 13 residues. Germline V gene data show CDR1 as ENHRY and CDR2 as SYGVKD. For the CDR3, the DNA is TGTGCCATCAGTCAGTCCGAAGGCGGGGAGCTGTTCTTT. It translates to CAISQSEGGELFF.

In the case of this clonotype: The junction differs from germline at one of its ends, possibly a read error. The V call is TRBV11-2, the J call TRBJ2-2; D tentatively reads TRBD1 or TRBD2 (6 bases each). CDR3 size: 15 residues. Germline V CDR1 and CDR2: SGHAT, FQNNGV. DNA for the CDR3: TGTACCAGCAGAGGGGGGATACAGAACACCGGGGAGCTGTTTTTT. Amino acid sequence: CTSRGGIQNTGELFF.